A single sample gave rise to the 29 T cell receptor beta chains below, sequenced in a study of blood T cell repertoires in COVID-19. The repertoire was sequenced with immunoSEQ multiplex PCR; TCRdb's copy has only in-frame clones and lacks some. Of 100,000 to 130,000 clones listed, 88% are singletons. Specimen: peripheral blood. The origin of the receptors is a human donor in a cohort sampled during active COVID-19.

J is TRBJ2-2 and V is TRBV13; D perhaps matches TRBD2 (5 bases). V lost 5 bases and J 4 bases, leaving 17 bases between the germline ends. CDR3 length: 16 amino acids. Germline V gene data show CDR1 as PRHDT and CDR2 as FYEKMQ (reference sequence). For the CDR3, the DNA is TGTGCCAGCAGCAGCCGCGGGCTTATCATCACCGGGGAGCTGTTTTTT. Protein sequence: CASSSRGLIITGELFF.

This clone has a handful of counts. CDR3 bases: TGTGCCAGCAGCCTCCACGGGAGGGCCCTTACAGGAGACGCTTTCTTT. Encoded protein: CASSLHGRALTGDAFF. V is TRBV4-2 and J is TRBJ1-1; tentatively, D is TRBD1 (5 bases). Per the germline V gene, CDR1 is LGHNA and CDR2 is YNFKEQ. CDR3 length: 16 residues. The V gene lost 4 bases and the J gene lost 11 bases, with 26 bases spanning the gap.

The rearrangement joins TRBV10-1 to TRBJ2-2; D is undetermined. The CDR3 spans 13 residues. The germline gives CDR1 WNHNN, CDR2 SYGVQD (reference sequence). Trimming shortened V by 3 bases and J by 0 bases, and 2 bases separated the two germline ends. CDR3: CASSDANTGELFF. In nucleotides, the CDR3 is TGCGCCAGCAGTGACGCGAACACCGGGGAGCTGTTTTTT.

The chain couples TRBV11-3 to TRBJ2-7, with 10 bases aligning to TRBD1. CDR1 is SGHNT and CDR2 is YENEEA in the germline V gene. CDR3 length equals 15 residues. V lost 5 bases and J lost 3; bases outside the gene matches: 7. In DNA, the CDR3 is TGTGCCAGCAGCCCCGGACAGGGGGAGAGCTACGAGCAGTACTTC. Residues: CASSPGQGESYEQYF.

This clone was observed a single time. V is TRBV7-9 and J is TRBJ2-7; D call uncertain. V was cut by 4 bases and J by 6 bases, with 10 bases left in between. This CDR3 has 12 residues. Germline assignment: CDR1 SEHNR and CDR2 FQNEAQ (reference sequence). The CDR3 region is CASSYDTREQYF. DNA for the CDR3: TGTGCCAGCAGCTACGATACACGCGAGCAGTACTTC.

The CDR3 loop is CASSRGLQDNEQFF. In DNA form, the CDR3 reads TGTGCCAGCAGTCGAGGACTGCAGGACAATGAGCAGTTCTTC. V usage is TRBV13 and J usage is TRBJ2-1, with D tentatively TRBD2 (5 bases). CDR3 length: 14 residues. CDR1 and CDR2 (germline): PRHDT, FYEKMQ (reference sequence). V was shortened by 6 bases and J by 5 bases, with 14 bases between the two germline ends.

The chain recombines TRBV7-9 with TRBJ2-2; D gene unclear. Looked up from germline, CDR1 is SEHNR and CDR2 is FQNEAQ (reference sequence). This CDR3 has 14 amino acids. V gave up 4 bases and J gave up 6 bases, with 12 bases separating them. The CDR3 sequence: CASSSSPVAGELFF. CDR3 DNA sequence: TGTGCCAGCAGCTCAAGCCCGGTTGCCGGGGAGCTGTTTTTT.

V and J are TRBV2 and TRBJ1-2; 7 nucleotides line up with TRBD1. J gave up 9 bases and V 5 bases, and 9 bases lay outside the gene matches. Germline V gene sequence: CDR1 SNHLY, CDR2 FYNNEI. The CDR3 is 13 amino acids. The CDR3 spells CASSLGQLLRYTF. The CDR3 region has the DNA TGTGCCAGCAGTTTGGGACAGCTGCTTCGCTACACCTTC.

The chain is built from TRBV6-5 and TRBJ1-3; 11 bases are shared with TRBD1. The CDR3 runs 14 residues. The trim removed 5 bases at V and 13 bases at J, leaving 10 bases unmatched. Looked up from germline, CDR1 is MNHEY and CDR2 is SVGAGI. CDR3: CASSPGQGATLIYF. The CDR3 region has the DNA TGTGCCAGCAGTCCAGGACAGGGGGCAACTCTAATATATTTT.

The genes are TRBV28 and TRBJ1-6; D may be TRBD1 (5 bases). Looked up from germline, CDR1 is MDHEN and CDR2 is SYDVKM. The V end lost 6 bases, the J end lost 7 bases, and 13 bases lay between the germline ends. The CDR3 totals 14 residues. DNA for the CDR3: TGTGCCAGCAGACGGCAGGGATGGAATTCACCCCTCCACTTT. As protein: CASRRQGWNSPLHF.

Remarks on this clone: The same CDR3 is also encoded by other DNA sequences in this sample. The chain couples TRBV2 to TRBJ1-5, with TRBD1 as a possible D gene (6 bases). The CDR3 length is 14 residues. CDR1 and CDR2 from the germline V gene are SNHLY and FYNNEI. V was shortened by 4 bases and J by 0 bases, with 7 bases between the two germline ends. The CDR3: CASSADSSNQPQHF. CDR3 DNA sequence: TGTGCCAGCAGTGCGGACAGTAGCAATCAGCCCCAGCATTTT.

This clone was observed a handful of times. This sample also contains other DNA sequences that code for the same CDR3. The CDR3, as DNA: TGTGCCATCAGTGATTCGGACAGGGGTTATCAGCCCCAGCATTTT. Its protein is CAISDSDRGYQPQHF. The chain links TRBV10-3 to TRBJ1-5; 9 nucleotides match TRBD1. CDR3 length: 15 amino acids. The J segment lost 5 bases and the V segment lost 3 bases, leaving 5 bases of the junction unmatched. In germline, CDR1 is ENHRY, CDR2 SYGVKD.

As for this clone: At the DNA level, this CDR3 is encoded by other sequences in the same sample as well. CDR3 sequence reads: CASSRGNEKLFF. CDR3 coding DNA: TGTGCCAGCAGCCGGGGTAATGAAAAACTGTTTTTT. The gene calls are TRBV6-5 and TRBJ1-4; D unresolved. Germline V gene data show CDR1 as MNHEY and CDR2 as SVGAGI. The CDR3 covers 12 residues. V was cut by 6 bases and J by 4 bases, with 6 bases left in between.

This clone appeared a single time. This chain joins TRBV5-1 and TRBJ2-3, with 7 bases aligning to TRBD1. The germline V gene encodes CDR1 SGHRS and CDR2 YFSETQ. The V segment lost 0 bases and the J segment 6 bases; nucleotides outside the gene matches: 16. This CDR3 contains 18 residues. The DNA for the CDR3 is TGCGCCAGCAGCTTGGGGACGACAGGGAGAAGAATTCAGGATACGCAGTATTTT. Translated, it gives CASSLGTTGRRIQDTQYF.

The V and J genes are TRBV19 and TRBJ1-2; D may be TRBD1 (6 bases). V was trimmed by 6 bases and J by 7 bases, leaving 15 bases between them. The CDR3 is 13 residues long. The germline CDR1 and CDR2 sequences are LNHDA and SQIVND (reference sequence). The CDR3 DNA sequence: TGTGCCAGTAGCAGGGGTGGGGTCGGTGGCTACACCTTC. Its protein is CASSRGGVGGYTF. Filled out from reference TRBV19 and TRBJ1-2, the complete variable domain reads DGGITQSPKYLFRKEGQNVTLSCEQNLNHDAMYWYRQDPGQGLRLIYYSQIVNDFQKGDIAEGYSVSREKKESFPLTVTSAQKNPTAFYLCASSRGGVGGYTFGSGTRLTVV.

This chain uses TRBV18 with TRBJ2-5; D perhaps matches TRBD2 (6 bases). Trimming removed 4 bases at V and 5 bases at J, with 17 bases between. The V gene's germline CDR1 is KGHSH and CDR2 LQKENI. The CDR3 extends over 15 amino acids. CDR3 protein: CASSLEGRVDETQYF. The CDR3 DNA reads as TGTGCCAGCTCACTGGAGGGCAGGGTGGATGAGACCCAGTACTTC.

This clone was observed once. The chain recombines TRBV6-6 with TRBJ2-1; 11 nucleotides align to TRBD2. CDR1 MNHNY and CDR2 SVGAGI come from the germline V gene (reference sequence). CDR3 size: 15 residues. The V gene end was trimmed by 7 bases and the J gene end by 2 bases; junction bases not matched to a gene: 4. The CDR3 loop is CASTNSGRAYNEQFF. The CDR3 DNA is TGTGCCAGCACCAATAGCGGGAGGGCCTACAATGAGCAGTTCTTC.

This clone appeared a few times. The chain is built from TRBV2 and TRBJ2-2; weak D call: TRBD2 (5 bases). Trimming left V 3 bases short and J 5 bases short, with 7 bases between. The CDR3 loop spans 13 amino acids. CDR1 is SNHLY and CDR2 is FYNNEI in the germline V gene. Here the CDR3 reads CASSDTGTGELFF. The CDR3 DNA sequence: TGTGCCAGCAGTGATACGGGAACCGGGGAGCTGTTTTTT.

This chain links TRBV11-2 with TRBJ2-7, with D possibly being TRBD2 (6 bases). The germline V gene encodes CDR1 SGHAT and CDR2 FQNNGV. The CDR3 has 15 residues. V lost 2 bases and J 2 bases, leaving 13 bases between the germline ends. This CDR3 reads CASSLKGGLPYEQYF. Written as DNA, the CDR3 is TGTGCCAGCAGCTTAAAGGGTGGACTACCCTACGAGCAGTACTTC.

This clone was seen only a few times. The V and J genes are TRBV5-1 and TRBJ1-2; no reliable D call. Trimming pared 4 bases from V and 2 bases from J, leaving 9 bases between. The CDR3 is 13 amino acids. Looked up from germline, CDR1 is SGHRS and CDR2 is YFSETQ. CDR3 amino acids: CASSPDTNYGYTF. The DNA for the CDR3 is TGCGCCAGCAGCCCCGACACGAACTATGGCTACACCTTC. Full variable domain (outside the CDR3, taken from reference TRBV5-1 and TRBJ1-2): KAGVTQTPRYLIKTRGQQVTLSCSPISGHRSVSWYQQTPGQGLQFLFEYFSETQRNKGNFPGRFSGRQFSNSRSEMNVSTLELGDSALYLCASSPDTNYGYTFGSGTRLTVV.

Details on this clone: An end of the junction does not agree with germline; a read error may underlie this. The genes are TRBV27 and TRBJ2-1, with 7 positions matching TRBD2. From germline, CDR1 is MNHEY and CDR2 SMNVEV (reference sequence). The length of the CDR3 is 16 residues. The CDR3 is CASSLTYDSGTFNELF. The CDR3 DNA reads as TGTGCCAGCAGTTTGACTTATGACAGCGGGACTTTCAATGAACTCTTC.

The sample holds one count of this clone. The CDR3 loop is CASRTGFLFTNEKLFF. In DNA form, the CDR3 reads TGTGCCAGCCGGACGGGGTTTCTTTTCACTAATGAAAAACTGTTTTTT. This sequence joins TRBV7-2 and TRBJ1-4, with D unclear. Trimming cost V 8 bases and J 2 bases, with 18 bases left between them. Germline V gene lookup returns CDR1 SGHTA and CDR2 FQGNSA. The CDR3 sequence is 16 residues long.

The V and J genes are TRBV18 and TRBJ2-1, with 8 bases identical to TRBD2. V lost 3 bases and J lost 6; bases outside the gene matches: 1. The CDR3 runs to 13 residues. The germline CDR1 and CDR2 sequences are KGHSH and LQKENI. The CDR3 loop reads CASSPGLVNEQFF. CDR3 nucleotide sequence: TGTGCCAGCTCACCGGGACTAGTCAATGAGCAGTTCTTC.

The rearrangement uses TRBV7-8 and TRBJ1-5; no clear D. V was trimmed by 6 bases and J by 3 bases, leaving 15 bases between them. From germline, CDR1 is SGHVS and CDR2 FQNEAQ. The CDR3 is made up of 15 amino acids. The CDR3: CASSPIRGLNQPQHF. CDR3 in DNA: TGTGCCAGCAGTCCCATCCGAGGCCTCAATCAGCCCCAGCATTTT.

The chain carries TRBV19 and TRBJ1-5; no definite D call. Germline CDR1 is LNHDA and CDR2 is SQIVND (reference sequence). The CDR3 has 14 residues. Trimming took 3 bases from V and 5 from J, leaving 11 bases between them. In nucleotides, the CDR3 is TGTGCCAGTAGTATCCACAGTAAGGATCAGCCCCAGCATTTT. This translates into CASSIHSKDQPQHF.

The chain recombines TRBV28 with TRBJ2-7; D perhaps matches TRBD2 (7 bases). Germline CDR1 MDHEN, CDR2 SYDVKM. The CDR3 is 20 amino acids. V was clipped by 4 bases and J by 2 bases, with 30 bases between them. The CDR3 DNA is TGTGCCAGCAGTTCCCACCCAGGGTGGGGGGGCGATACACGGGCCTACGAGCAGTACTTC. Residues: CASSSHPGWGGDTRAYEQYF.

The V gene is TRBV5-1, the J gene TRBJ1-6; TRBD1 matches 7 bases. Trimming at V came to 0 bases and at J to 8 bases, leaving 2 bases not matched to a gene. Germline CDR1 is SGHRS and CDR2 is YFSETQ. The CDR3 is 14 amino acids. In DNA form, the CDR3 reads TGCGCCAGCAGCTTGGACAGGGGCGATTCACCCCTCCACTTT. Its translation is CASSLDRGDSPLHF.

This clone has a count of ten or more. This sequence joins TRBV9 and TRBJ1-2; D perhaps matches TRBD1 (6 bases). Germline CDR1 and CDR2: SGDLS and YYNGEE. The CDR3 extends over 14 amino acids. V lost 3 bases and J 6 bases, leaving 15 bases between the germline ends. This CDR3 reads CASSAATGLDGYTF. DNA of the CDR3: TGTGCCAGCAGCGCAGCGACAGGTTTAGATGGCTACACCTTC.

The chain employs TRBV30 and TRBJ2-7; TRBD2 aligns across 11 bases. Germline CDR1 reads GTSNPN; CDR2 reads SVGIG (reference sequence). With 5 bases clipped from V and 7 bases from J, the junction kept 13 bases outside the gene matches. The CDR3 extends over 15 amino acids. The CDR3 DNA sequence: TGTGCCTGGGTGCGGACTAGCGGGTTGGGTAAAGAGCAGTACTTC. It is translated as CAWVRTSGLGKEQYF.